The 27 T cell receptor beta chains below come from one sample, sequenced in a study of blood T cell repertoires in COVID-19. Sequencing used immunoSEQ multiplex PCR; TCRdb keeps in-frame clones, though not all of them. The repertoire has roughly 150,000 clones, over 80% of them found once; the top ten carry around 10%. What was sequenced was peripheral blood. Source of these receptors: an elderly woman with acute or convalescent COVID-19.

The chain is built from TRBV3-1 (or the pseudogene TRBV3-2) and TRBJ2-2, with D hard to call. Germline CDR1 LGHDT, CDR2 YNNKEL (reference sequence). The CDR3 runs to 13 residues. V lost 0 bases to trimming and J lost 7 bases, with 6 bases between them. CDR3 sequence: CASSQEALGELFF. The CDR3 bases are TGTGCCAGCAGCCAAGAGGCCCTCGGGGAGCTGTTTTTT.

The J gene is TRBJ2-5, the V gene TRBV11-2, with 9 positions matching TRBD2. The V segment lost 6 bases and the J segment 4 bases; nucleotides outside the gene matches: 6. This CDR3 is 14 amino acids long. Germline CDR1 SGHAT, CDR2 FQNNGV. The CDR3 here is CASRTGTSRETQYF. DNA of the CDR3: TGTGCCAGCAGAACCGGGACTAGCAGAGAGACCCAGTACTTC. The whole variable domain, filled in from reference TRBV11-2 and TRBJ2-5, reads EAGVAQSPRYKIIEKRQSVAFWCNPISGHATLYWYQQILGQGPKLLIQFQNNGVVDDSQLPKDRFSAERLKGVDSTLKIQPAKLEDSAVYLCASRTGTSRETQYFGPGTRLLVL.

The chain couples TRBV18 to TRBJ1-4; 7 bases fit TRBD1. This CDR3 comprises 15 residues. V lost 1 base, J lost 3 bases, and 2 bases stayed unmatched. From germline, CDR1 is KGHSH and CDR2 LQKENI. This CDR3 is CASSPQGTANEKLFF. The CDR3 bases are TGTGCCAGCTCACCACAGGGGACAGCTAATGAAAAACTGTTTTTT.

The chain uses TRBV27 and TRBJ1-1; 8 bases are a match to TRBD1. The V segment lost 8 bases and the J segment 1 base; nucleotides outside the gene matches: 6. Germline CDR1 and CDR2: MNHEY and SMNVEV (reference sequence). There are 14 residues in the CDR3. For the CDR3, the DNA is TGTGCCAGCCTCCCAGGGGGCGGGAACACTGAAGCTTTCTTT. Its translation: CASLPGGGNTEAFF.

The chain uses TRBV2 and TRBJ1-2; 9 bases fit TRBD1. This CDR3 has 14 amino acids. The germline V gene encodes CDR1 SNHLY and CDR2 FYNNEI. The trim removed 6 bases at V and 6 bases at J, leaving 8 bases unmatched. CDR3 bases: TGTGCCAGCAGCTCCAGGACAGGGGCAGATGGCTACACCTTC. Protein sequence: CASSSRTGADGYTF.

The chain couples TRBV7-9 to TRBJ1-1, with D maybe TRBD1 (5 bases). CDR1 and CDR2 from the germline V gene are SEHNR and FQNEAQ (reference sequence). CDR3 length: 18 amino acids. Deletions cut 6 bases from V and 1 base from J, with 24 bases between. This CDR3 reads CASSLREVTGLSNTEAFF. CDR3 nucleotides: TGTGCCAGCAGTCTCAGGGAGGTTACTGGACTCTCGAACACTGAAGCTTTCTTT.

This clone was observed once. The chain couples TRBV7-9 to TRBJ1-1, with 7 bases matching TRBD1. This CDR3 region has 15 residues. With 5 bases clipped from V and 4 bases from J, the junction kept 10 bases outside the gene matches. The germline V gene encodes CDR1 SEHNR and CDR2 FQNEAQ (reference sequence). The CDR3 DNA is TGTGCCAGCAGCCGCAACGACAGGGCTGGCACTGAAGCTTTCTTT. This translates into CASSRNDRAGTEAFF.

CDR3 bases: TGTGCCAGCAGGTATAGAGATCGCTATGGCTACACCTTC. Protein sequence: CASRYRDRYGYTF. The chain carries TRBV2 and TRBJ1-2; D gene ambiguous. This CDR3 spans 13 amino acids. CDR1 is SNHLY and CDR2 is FYNNEI in the germline V gene. The V and J ends lost 6 bases and 4 bases respectively, with 12 bases between them.

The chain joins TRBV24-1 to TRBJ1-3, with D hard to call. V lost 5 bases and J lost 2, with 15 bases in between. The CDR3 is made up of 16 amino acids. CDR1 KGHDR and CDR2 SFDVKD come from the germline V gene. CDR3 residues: CATSVGNYQAGNTIYF. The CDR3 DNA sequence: TGTGCCACCAGTGTCGGGAACTATCAGGCTGGAAACACCATATATTTT.

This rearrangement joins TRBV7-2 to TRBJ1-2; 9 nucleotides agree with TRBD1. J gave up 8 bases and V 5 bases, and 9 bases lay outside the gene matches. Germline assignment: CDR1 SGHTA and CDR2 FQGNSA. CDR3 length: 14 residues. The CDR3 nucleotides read TGTGCCAGCAGCCCCCAACAGGGGGCGCAGGGCTACACCTTC. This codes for CASSPQQGAQGYTF.

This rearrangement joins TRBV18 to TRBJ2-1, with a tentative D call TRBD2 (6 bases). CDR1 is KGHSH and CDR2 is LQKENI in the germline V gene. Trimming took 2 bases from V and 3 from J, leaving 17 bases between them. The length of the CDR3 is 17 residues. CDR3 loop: CASSPTSGVAVYNEQFF. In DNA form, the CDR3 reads TGTGCCAGCTCACCAACGAGTGGGGTAGCGGTCTACAATGAGCAGTTCTTC.

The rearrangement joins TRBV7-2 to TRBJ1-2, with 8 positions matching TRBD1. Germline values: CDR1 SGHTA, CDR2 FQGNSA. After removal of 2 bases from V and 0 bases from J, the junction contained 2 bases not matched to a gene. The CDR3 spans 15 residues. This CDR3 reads CASSLQGAANYGYTF. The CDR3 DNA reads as TGTGCCAGCAGCTTACAGGGGGCGGCTAACTATGGCTACACCTTC.

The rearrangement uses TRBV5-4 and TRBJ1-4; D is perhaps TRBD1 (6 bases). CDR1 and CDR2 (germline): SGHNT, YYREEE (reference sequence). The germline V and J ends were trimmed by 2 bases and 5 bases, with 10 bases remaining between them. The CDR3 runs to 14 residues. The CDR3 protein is CASSLQGGNEKLFF. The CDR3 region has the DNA TGTGCCAGCAGCTTACAGGGTGGGAATGAAAAACTGTTTTTT.

The CDR3 here is CASSVASGASYEQYF. The DNA for the CDR3 is TGTGCCAGCAGCGTAGCTAGCGGGGCCTCCTACGAGCAGTACTTC. The chain joins TRBV9 to TRBJ2-7, with 9 bases lining up with TRBD2. Per the germline V gene, CDR1 is SGDLS and CDR2 is YYNGEE. V was clipped by 0 bases and J by 0 bases; unmatched bases: 1. The CDR3 is made up of 15 amino acids.

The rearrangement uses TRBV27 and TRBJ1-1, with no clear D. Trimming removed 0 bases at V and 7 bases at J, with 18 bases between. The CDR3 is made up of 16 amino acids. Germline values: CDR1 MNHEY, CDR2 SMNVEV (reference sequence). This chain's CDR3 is CASSLSAPSFRDEAFF. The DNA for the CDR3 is TGTGCCAGCAGTTTATCGGCCCCTTCCTTCCGGGATGAAGCTTTCTTT.

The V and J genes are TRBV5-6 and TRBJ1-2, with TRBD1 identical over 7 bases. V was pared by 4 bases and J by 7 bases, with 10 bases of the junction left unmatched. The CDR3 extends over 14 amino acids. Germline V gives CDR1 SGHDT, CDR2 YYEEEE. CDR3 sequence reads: CASSQGTVSLGYTF. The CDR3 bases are TGTGCCAGCAGCCAAGGGACAGTTTCTCTTGGCTACACCTTC.

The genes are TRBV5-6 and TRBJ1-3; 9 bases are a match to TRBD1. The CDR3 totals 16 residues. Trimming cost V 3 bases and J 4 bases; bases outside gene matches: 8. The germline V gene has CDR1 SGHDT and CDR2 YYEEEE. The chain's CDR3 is CASSSQRTGVGNTIYF. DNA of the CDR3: TGTGCCAGCAGCTCGCAAAGGACAGGGGTCGGAAACACCATATATTTT. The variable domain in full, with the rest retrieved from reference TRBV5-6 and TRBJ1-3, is DAGVTQSPTHLIKTRGQQVTLRCSPKSGHDTVSWYQQALGQGPQFIFQYYEEEERQRGNFPDRFSGHQFPNYSSELNVNALLLGDSALYLCASSSQRTGVGNTIYFGEGSWLTVV.

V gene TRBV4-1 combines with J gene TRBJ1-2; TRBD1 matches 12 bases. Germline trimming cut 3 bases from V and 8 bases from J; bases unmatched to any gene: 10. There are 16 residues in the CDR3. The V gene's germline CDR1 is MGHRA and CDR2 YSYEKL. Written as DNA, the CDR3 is TGCGCCAGCAGCCAGGGACAGGGGGCTTTGGTAGGGGGCTACACCTTC. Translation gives CASSQGQGALVGGYTF.

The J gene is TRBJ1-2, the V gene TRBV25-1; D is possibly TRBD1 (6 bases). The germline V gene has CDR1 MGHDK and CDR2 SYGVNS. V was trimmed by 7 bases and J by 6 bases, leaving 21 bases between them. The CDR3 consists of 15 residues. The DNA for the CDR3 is TGTGCCAGCACGGGACATCCTCAGGGCGGTGATGGCTACACCTTC. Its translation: CASTGHPQGGDGYTF.

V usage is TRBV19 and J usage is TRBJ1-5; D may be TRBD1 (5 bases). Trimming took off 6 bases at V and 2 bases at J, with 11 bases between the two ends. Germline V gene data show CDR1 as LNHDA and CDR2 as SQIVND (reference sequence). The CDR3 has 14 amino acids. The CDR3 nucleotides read TGTGCCAGTAGGGGACTAATGGGCAATCAGCCCCAGCATTTT. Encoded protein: CASRGLMGNQPQHF.

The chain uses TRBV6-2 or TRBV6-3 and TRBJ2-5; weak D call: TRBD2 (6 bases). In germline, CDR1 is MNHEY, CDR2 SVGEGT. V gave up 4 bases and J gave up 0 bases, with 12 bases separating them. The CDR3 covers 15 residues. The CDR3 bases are TGTGCCAGCAGTTGGACTTGGGGGGACCAAGAGACCCAGTACTTC. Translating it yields CASSWTWGDQETQYF.

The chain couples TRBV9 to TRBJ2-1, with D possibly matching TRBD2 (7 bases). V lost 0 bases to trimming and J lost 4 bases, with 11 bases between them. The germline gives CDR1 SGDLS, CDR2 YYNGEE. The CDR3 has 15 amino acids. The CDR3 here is CASSVAGGQYNEQFF. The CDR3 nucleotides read TGTGCCAGCAGCGTAGCGGGGGGCCAGTACAATGAGCAGTTCTTC. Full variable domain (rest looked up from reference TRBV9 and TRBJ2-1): DSGVTQTPKHLITATGQRVTLRCSPRSGDLSVYWYQQSLDQGLQFLIQYYNGEERAKGNILERFSAQQFPDLHSELNLSSLELGDSALYFCASSVAGGQYNEQFFGPGTRLTVL.

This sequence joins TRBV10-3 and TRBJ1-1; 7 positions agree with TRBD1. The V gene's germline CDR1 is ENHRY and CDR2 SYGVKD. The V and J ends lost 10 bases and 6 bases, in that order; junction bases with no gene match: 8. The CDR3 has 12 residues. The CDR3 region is CATRQGNAEAFF. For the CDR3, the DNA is TGTGCCACCCGACAGGGTAACGCTGAAGCTTTCTTT.

The CDR3 nucleotides read TGTGCCACCAGCAGCGTTAGCGGGGGGGCCCCTTACAATGAGCAGTTCTTC. Amino acid sequence: CATSSVSGGAPYNEQFF. The genes are TRBV15 and TRBJ2-1; 11 bases line up with TRBD2. V gave up 3 bases and J gave up 4 bases; unmatched junction bases: 8. This CDR3 contains 17 residues. CDR1 LNHNV and CDR2 YYDKDF come from the germline V gene (reference sequence).

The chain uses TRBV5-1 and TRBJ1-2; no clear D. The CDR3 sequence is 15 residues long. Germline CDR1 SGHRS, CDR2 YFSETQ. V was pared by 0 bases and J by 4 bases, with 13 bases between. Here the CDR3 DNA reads TGCGCCAGCAGCTTGGGAGGGCGCAGCCGCTATGGCTACACCTTC. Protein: CASSLGGRSRYGYTF. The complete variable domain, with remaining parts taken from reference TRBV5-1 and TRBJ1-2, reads KAGVTQTPRYLIKTRGQQVTLSCSPISGHRSVSWYQQTPGQGLQFLFEYFSETQRNKGNFPGRFSGRQFSNSRSEMNVSTLELGDSALYLCASSLGGRSRYGYTFGSGTRLTVV.

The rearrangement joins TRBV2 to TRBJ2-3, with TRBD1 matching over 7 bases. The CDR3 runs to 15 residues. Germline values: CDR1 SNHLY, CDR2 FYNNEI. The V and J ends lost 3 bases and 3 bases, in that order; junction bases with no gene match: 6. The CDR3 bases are TGTGCCAGCAGTGACATGGGACAGTCAACAGATACGCAGTATTTT. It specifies CASSDMGQSTDTQYF.

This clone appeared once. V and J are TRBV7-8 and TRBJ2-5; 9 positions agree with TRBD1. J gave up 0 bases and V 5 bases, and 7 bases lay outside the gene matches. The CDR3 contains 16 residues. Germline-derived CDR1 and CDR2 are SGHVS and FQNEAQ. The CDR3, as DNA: TGTGCCAGCAGCCTAGGGACAGGGTTTAACCAAGAGACCCAGTACTTC. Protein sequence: CASSLGTGFNQETQYF.